The 4 T cell receptor beta chains in this list originate from one sample, sequenced in a study of tumor and adjacent non-tumor tissue in lung cancer. TCRbeta libraries were built with three rounds of nested PCR, modified from ARM-PCR. TCRdb re-derived calls from the multiplex PCR reads in MiXCR, one entry per CDR3 protein. The sample includes approximately 66,000 distinct CDR3 sequences, more than 55% seen only once; the top ten take roughly a third. RNA was extracted from bulk tissue without any cell sorting. More than 3 cm separated this lung sample from the edge of the tumor. Sequenced input: distant non-tumor lung tissue. The source of these receptors is a man aged 65 to 85 with non-small cell lung cancer.

The count of this clonotype is one. Germline and junction disagree at one end, which may indicate a read error. DNA for the CDR3: TGTGCCAGCATCTCCTGTGAGGGCCAAGAGACCCAGTACTTT. Its protein product is CASISCEGQETQYF. The rearrangement links TRBV11-2 to TRBJ2-5, with D tentatively TRBD2 (5 bases). Germline V gene sequence: CDR1 SGHAT, CDR2 FQNNGV. The CDR3 has 14 residues.

Worth noting for this clonotype: At one end the junction does not follow the germline gene, possibly because of a read error. The rearrangement joins TRBV11-2 to TRBJ2-3; TRBD2 aligns across 10 bases. CDR3 length: 17 residues. In germline, CDR1 is SGHAT, CDR2 FQNNGV. The CDR3 reads CASSFTGLAVSIDTQYF. The DNA of the CDR3 is TGCGCCAGCAGCTTTACCGGACTAGCGGTTAGCATAGATACGCAGTATTTT.

On this clonotype itself: A much more abundant neighbour one base away suggests this may be a read error. The missing conserved phenylalanine or tryptophan at the end of this CDR3 makes a read error likely. The chain combines TRBV28 with TRBJ1-6, with D unresolved. Germline V gene lookup returns CDR1 MDHEN and CDR2 SYDVKM. This CDR3 is 12 amino acids long. V was cut by 1 base and J by 10 bases, with 5 bases left in between. CDR3 nucleotides: TGTGCCAGCAGTTTATTTAGCTCACCCCTCCACCTT. It yields the protein CASSLFSSPLHL.

This clonotype occurred many times. V is TRBV25-1 and J is TRBJ2-1, with no clear D. The CDR3 sequence is 13 residues long. The germline V and J ends were trimmed by 4 bases and 2 bases, with 6 bases remaining between them. Germline assignment: CDR1 MGHDK and CDR2 SYGVNS. CDR3 sequence: CASSAQTYNEQFF. The CDR3 region has the DNA TGTGCCAGCAGTGCTCAAACCTACAATGAGCAGTTCTTC.